These T cell receptor beta chains were read from a single sample in a study of blood T cell repertoires in COVID-19. Clones were sequenced by immunoSEQ multiplex PCR, and TCRdb holds only the in-frame ones, with some missing. Among tens of thousands of clones listed, around 83% were seen once. Sequencing used peripheral blood. The receptors come from a man aged 25 to 40 with COVID-19, enrolled during active disease. CDR3s include the opening cysteine and the closing phenylalanine or tryptophan. D genes are given only for firm matches. Expanded clones get a size class; other rows say once, few or many, or leave the size out.

V	size	length	D	J	DNA	CDR3
TRBV6-2/TRBV6-3	NA	16	TRBD2	TRBJ2-7	TGTGCCAGCAGTCGGACTAGCGGGAGGGTCGCCTACGAGCAGTACTTC	CASSRTSGRVAYEQYF
TRBV11-2	NA	19	TRBD1	TRBJ1-1	TGTGCCAGCGAACGACGGAGAACAGGGGCCCCGAAACCTAACACTGAAGCTTTCTTT	CASERRRTGAPKPNTEAFF
TRBV27	NA	13	NA	TRBJ1-1	TGTGCCAGCAGTTCCAGGGACATCTCCAGGGCTTTCTTT	CASSSRDISRAFF
TRBV30	NA	13	TRBD1	TRBJ2-7	TGTGCCTTATCTGGGACAGGGTCATACGAGCAGTACTTC	CALSGTGSYEQYF
TRBV3-1/TRBV3-2	NA	16	TRBD2	TRBJ2-2	TGTGCCAGCAGCCCTTTACTAGCGACGAACACCGGGGAGCTGTTTTTT	CASSPLLATNTGELFF
TRBV2	few	13	NA	TRBJ1-2	TGTGCCAGCAGTGGGGATGGGGCCGGTGGCTACACCTTC	CASSGDGAGGYTF
TRBV5-8	NA	17	NA	TRBJ2-4	TGTGCCAGCAGCTTGCGGGACAACCTAGGGGACAAAAACATTCAGTACTTC	CASSLRDNLGDKNIQYF
TRBV5-5	NA	15	TRBD1	TRBJ1-1	TGTGCCAGCAGCTTGGGGCTCGGGGACAGGGTAGGAGCTTTCTTT	CASSLGLGDRVGAFF
TRBV18	NA	11	NA	TRBJ2-1	TGTGCCAGCTCAGGGCTCGGTGAGCAGTTCTTC	CASSGLGEQFF
TRBV6-5	NA	15	NA	TRBJ1-6	TGTGCCAGCAGTTACTCGAGGGAGGGTAATTCACCCCTCCACTTT	CASSYSREGNSPLHF
TRBV19	NA	16	NA	TRBJ1-1	TGTGCCAGTACCCTAACCCGTGAGAGGCCCAACACTGAAGCTTTCTTT	CASTLTRERPNTEAFF
TRBV19	NA	12	NA	TRBJ2-1	TGTGCCATAGAAGCGGCCCCCATTGAGCAGTTCTTC	CAIEAAPIEQFF
TRBV19	NA	15	NA	TRBJ2-1	TGTGCCAGTAGTATCTCAAGGCAGGGAAGGCATGAGCAGTTCTTC	CASSISRQGRHEQFF
TRBV4-1	NA	19	NA	TRBJ1-3	TGCGCCAGCAGCCAGTGGGGCCCTCATGACATCCTTAGAGGAAACACCATATATTTT	CASSQWGPHDILRGNTIYF
TRBV30	NA	12	NA	TRBJ1-1	TGTGCCTTGGCCCCCCGGGGTACTGAAGCTTTCTTT	CALAPRGTEAFF
TRBV6-2/TRBV6-3	NA	15	NA	TRBJ1-1	TGTGCCAGCAGTTCACCTTCCGACAGGAACACTGAAGCTTTCTTT	CASSSPSDRNTEAFF
TRBV2	NA	16	NA	TRBJ2-2	TGTGCCAGCAACCTGGCGGGCGGAACGAACACCGGGGAGCTGTTTTTT	CASNLAGGTNTGELFF
TRBV7-7	NA	15	TRBD2	TRBJ2-5	TGTGCTAGCAGCTTAATCCGCGGGAGGGAAGAGACCCAGTACTTC	CASSLIRGREETQYF
TRBV15	NA	14	NA	TRBJ2-1	TGTGCCACCAGGAAAGACCGGGACTCCCCGGGCCGGTTCTTC	CATRKDRDSPGRFF
TRBV2	NA	17	TRBD2	TRBJ2-3	TGTGCCAGCAGTGAACAAGCTGCGGGACTAGGGAGCGACGCGCAGTATTTT	CASSEQAAGLGSDAQYF
TRBV6-5	NA	15	TRBD1	TRBJ2-1	TGTGCCAGCGCCTTGCCGGGACAGGGATTAGATGAGCAGTTCTTC	CASALPGQGLDEQFF
TRBV28	NA	13	TRBD1	TRBJ1-2	TGTGCCAGTTCAGGGGGTGGTAACTATGGCTACACCTTC	CASSGGGNYGYTF
TRBV4-2	NA	13	NA	TRBJ1-1	TGTGCCAGCAGCCCTAAAAGGGGTGGGGAAGCTTTCTTT	CASSPKRGGEAFF
TRBV25-1	NA	14	TRBD1	TRBJ2-6	TGTGCCAGCACCGACAGGGAGCGGGCCAACGTCCTGACTTTC	CASTDRERANVLTF
TRBV30	few	15	NA	TRBJ2-5	TGTGCCTGGAGCCAGAGGGAAACTGCCAAAGAGACCCAGTACTTC	CAWSQRETAKETQYF
TRBV28	NA	18	TRBD1	TRBJ2-2	TGTGCCAGCAGTTTAATATCCGGACAGGGATCATGGACCGGGGAGCTGTTTTTT	CASSLISGQGSWTGELFF
TRBV18	NA	15	TRBD2	TRBJ2-5	TGTGCCAGCTCACCATTTAGCGGGACCCAAGAGACCCAGTACTTC	CASSPFSGTQETQYF
TRBV7-9	NA	16	TRBD2	TRBJ2-1	TGTGCCAGCAGCTTATTTAACGGGAGGGCCCGCAATGAGCAGTTCTTC	CASSLFNGRARNEQFF
TRBV27	NA	15	TRBD1	TRBJ2-7	TGTGCCAGCAGGGCGGGACAGGGGGCCACGTACGAGCAGTACTTC	CASRAGQGATYEQYF
TRBV30	NA	13	TRBD1	TRBJ1-5	TGTGCCTGGGGTGGGACAGGGGCTCAGCCCCAGCATTTT	CAWGGTGAQPQHF
TRBV7-2	NA	14	TRBD2	TRBJ2-5	TGTGCCAGCAGCCTTAGCGGGAGCCAAGAGACCCAGTACTTC	CASSLSGSQETQYF
TRBV11-2	few	14	TRBD1	TRBJ1-2	TGTGCCAGCACCGCTAAGGGACAGGGCTATGGCTACACCTTC	CASTAKGQGYGYTF
TRBV5-4	NA	15	TRBD2	TRBJ2-2	TGTGCCAGCAGCTTGGAACTGGGGGGGGCCGGGGAGCTGTTTTTT	CASSLELGGAGELFF
TRBV6-5	NA	14	NA	TRBJ2-2	TGTGCCAGCATCCCGGAGTATAGCCCCGGGGAGCTGTTTTTT	CASIPEYSPGELFF
TRBV6-5	NA	15	TRBD1	TRBJ1-1	TGTGCCAGCAGTTACTATAACAGGGGGAACACTGAAGCTTTCTTT	CASSYYNRGNTEAFF
TRBV7-8	NA	16	TRBD2	TRBJ2-2	TGTGCCAGCAGCTTAAATAGCGGGAGTCTTCCCGGGGAGCTGTTTTTT	CASSLNSGSLPGELFF
TRBV25-1	NA	15	TRBD2	TRBJ2-1	TGTGCCAGCAGTGAATTGTCGCGGGGGGGCAATGAGCAGTTCTTC	CASSELSRGGNEQFF
TRBV28	NA	14	TRBD2	TRBJ2-1	TGTGCCAGCAGTCCTAGCGGGGGATACAATGAGCAGTTCTTC	CASSPSGGYNEQFF
TRBV6-4	many	15	NA	TRBJ2-1	TGTGCCAGCAGTGACGACTCCTCCCAAATCAATGAGCAGTTCTTC	CASSDDSSQINEQFF
TRBV18	NA	15	TRBD1	TRBJ2-7	TGTGCCAGCTCACCTAGGACAGGGGGCCGGAACGAGCAGTACTTC	CASSPRTGGRNEQYF